Below, 19 T cell receptor beta chains from the same sample are listed, as sequenced in a study of graft-versus-host responses after intestinal transplantation. The table came from immunoSEQ multiplex PCR; TCRdb's copy has only in-frame clones and leaves some out. The sample gives about 70,000 clones, 90% of which show up once; about 4% is in the top ten. No antigen is known for these receptors. The source material was unstimulated CD8+ T cells sorted from spleen or lymph node cells, sampled before transplant. The source of these receptors is a human donor who was the organ donor for an intestinal transplant.

The rearrangement uses TRBV28 and TRBJ1-6; TRBD1 matches 8 bases. Germline V lookup: CDR1 MDHEN, CDR2 SYDVKM. This CDR3 contains 17 residues. After removal of 6 bases from V and 0 bases from J, the junction contained 7 bases not matched to a gene. The CDR3 is CASSPDRDLSYNSPLHF. CDR3 in DNA: TGTGCCAGCAGCCCGGACAGGGACCTCTCCTATAATTCACCCCTCCACTTT.

J is TRBJ1-6 and V is TRBV2; TRBD1 might be the D (6 bases). The CDR3 contains 14 residues. The V gene lost 3 bases and the J gene lost 10 bases, with 13 bases spanning the gap. The germline V gene encodes CDR1 SNHLY and CDR2 FYNNEI. The CDR3, as DNA: TGTGCCAGCAGTGAGTGGGAGGGGGGATCACCCCTCCACTTT. Translated, it gives CASSEWEGGSPLHF.

The V gene is TRBV28, the J gene TRBJ1-5, with D possibly matching TRBD1 (5 bases). Germline V gene lookup returns CDR1 MDHEN and CDR2 SYDVKM. Trimming removed 8 bases from V and 2 bases from J, with 19 bases in between. This CDR3 contains 16 residues. The CDR3 sequence: CASAFQGSLGNQPQHF. The CDR3 bases are TGTGCCAGCGCCTTTCAGGGTTCATTGGGCAATCAGCCCCAGCATTTT.

This sequence joins TRBV5-4 and TRBJ1-2; 10 bases align to TRBD1. The CDR3 sequence is 17 residues long. Germline CDR1 is SGHNT and CDR2 is YYREEE (reference sequence). V gave up 1 base and J gave up 5 bases; unmatched junction bases: 11. The CDR3, as DNA: TGTGCCAGCAGCTTGTACGGGACAGGGGATTGGATGTATGGCTACACCTTC. It yields the protein CASSLYGTGDWMYGYTF.

In its sample, this clone was seen once. The rearrangement links TRBV7-9 to TRBJ1-1; D ambiguous. Germline values: CDR1 SEHNR, CDR2 FQNEAQ (reference sequence). Trimming took off 5 bases at V and 6 bases at J, with 7 bases between the two ends. This CDR3 is 11 amino acids long. CDR3 nucleotide sequence: TGTGCCAGCAGCAAACAGCCTGAAGCTTTCTTT. Residues: CASSKQPEAFF.

The V gene is TRBV6-1, the J gene TRBJ2-7, with D possibly TRBD2 on 5 matching bases. The CDR3 consists of 15 residues. Trimming pared 0 bases from V and 3 bases from J, leaving 12 bases between. Germline CDR1 is MNHNS and CDR2 is SASEGT. The CDR3 sequence: CASSEAGGRYYEQYV. The CDR3 bases are TGTGCCAGCAGTGAAGCCGGAGGACGGTACTACGAGCAGTACGTC.

The CDR3 spells CASSLKGYQPQHF. The CDR3 nucleotides are TGTGCCAGCAGCTTAAAGGGGTATCAGCCCCAGCATTTT. The chain couples TRBV7-9 to TRBJ1-5; possible D gene TRBD1, 5 bases. The germline V and J ends were trimmed by 2 bases and 5 bases, with 7 bases remaining between them. The CDR3 loop spans 13 amino acids. Per the germline V gene, CDR1 is SEHNR and CDR2 is FQNEAQ (reference sequence).

As concerns this clone: Other DNA sequences from this sample encode an identical CDR3 as well. The chain uses TRBV27 and TRBJ1-1, with a weak D call TRBD1 (5 bases). From germline, CDR1 is MNHEY and CDR2 SMNVEV (reference sequence). The CDR3 spans 14 residues. V lost 3 bases and J 2 bases, leaving 10 bases between the germline ends. The CDR3 bases are TGTGCCAGCAGTTTCGGACACCTCAACACTGAAGCTTTCTTT. This codes for CASSFGHLNTEAFF.

The chain couples TRBV19 to TRBJ1-1; a weak D match, TRBD1 (6 bases). Germline V CDR1 and CDR2: LNHDA, SQIVND (reference sequence). The ends were cut back, 6 bases at V and 4 bases at J, with 12 bases in the middle. The CDR3 loop spans 13 amino acids. CDR3 DNA sequence: TGTGCCAGTAGGAGACAGGTGGGCACTGAAGCTTTCTTT. Translation: CASRRQVGTEAFF.

The V gene is TRBV7-6, the J gene TRBJ2-7; 7 bases fit TRBD2. Germline V CDR1 and CDR2: SGHVS, FNYEAQ. This CDR3 has 14 amino acids. V shed 2 bases, J shed 4 bases, and the junction held 5 bases outside the gene matches. CDR3 DNA: TGTGCCAGCAGCTTACCCTGGGGAGGGTACGAGCAGTACGTC. Protein sequence: CASSLPWGGYEQYV.

The chain links TRBV5-6 to TRBJ2-7, with D perhaps TRBD2 (6 bases). Germline assignment: CDR1 SGHDT and CDR2 YYEEEE. The CDR3 sequence is 15 residues long. V lost 2 bases, J lost 2 bases, and 14 bases lay in between. In DNA, the CDR3 is TGTGCCAGCAGCTTTTTCGGAGGGCCCGCCTACGAGCAGTACGTC. Its translation is CASSFFGGPAYEQYV.

The gene calls are TRBV28 and TRBJ1-1; D ambiguous. This CDR3 has 14 amino acids. V was trimmed by 2 bases and J by 2 bases, leaving 9 bases between them. Germline CDR1 MDHEN, CDR2 SYDVKM. Here the CDR3 reads CASSLKALNTEAFF. The DNA of the CDR3 is TGTGCCAGCAGTTTAAAAGCGCTCAACACTGAAGCTTTCTTT.

This sequence joins TRBV5-1 and TRBJ2-1; tentative D call: TRBD1 (9 bases). V lost 2 bases, J lost 3 bases, and 15 bases lay in between. Germline CDR1 reads SGHRS; CDR2 reads YFSETQ. There are 16 residues in the CDR3. The CDR3, as DNA: TGCGCCAGCAGCTTCGGGAGGGACAGGGACTACAATGAGCAGTTCTTC. Translation gives CASSFGRDRDYNEQFF.

The chain couples TRBV10-2 to TRBJ1-1, with D maybe TRBD1 (5 bases). Trimming stripped 2 bases from V and 3 bases from J, with 13 bases between. The CDR3 covers 15 residues. From germline, CDR1 is WSHSY and CDR2 SAAADI. This CDR3 is CASSEPGGAHTEAFF. For the CDR3, the DNA is TGCGCCAGCAGTGAGCCCGGAGGGGCGCACACTGAAGCTTTCTTT.

The chain couples TRBV4-3 to TRBJ1-1; the match to TRBD1 covers 7 bases. CDR1 is LGHNA, CDR2 YSLEER, per germline. The CDR3 totals 16 residues. V was clipped by 3 bases and J by 1 base; unmatched bases: 8. CDR3 in DNA: TGCGCCAGCAGCCATCCACCCGGGACAGCGAACACTGAAGCTTTCTTT. Translated: CASSHPPGTANTEAFF.

This chain joins TRBV15 and TRBJ2-3; D may be TRBD1 (6 bases). The V gene lost 0 bases and the J gene lost 2 bases, with 6 bases spanning the gap. Germline CDR1 and CDR2: LNHNV and YYDKDF (reference sequence). This CDR3 spans 14 amino acids. In DNA, the CDR3 is TGTGCCACCAGCAGAGAGGGACACACAGATACGCAGTATTTT. Its protein product is CATSREGHTDTQYF.

In regard to this clone: The sample holds other DNA sequences that translate to the same CDR3. This chain links TRBV6-1 with TRBJ1-3; TRBD1 might be the D (5 bases). The CDR3 is 15 amino acids. Germline CDR1 MNHNS, CDR2 SASEGT. V was clipped by 0 bases and J by 0 bases, with 6 bases between them. CDR3 protein: CASSEAQDSGNTIYF. CDR3 coding DNA: TGTGCCAGCAGTGAAGCACAGGACTCTGGAAACACCATATATTTT.

V gene TRBV30 combines with J gene TRBJ1-1, with a tentative D call TRBD1 (5 bases). The germline gives CDR1 GTSNPN, CDR2 SVGIG (reference sequence). The CDR3 runs to 14 residues. The V end lost 6 bases, the J end lost 4 bases, and 18 bases lay between the germline ends. Written as DNA, the CDR3 is TGTGCCTGTCAAGGGGTCCGGCTGGGCACTGAAGCTTTCTTT. This translates into CACQGVRLGTEAFF.

A single count supports this clone. The rearrangement uses TRBV28 and TRBJ1-5; 7 bases map to TRBD1. The J segment lost 5 bases and the V segment lost 3 bases, leaving 4 bases of the junction unmatched. Germline lookup yields CDR1 MDHEN and CDR2 SYDVKM. CDR3 length equals 14 residues. The CDR3 is CASSFAGTDQPQHF. CDR3 DNA sequence: TGTGCCAGCAGTTTTGCCGGGACAGATCAGCCCCAGCATTTT.